The 10 T cell receptor beta chains presented below share a single source sample, sequenced in a study of blood T cell repertoires in COVID-19. Clones were sequenced by immunoSEQ multiplex PCR, and TCRdb holds only the in-frame ones, with some missing. This sample carries hundreds of thousands of clones, around 84% of them seen once, and the ten largest clones take 1% to 1.5%. The sample consisted of peripheral blood. These receptors came from a man in his 70s with acute or convalescent COVID-19.

The chain links TRBV28 to TRBJ2-2; tentative D call: TRBD2 (6 bases). This CDR3 is 15 amino acids long. The germline CDR1 and CDR2 sequences are MDHEN and SYDVKM. Trimming removed 5 bases at V and 3 bases at J, with 13 bases between. CDR3 in amino acids: CASSGGTSDTGELFF. DNA for the CDR3: TGTGCCAGCAGTGGGGGGACGTCGGACACCGGGGAGCTGTTTTTT.

The chain uses TRBV5-1 and TRBJ1-5, with TRBD1 as a possible D gene (6 bases). The germline V gene encodes CDR1 SGHRS and CDR2 YFSETQ. The CDR3 is made up of 15 amino acids. V dropped 0 bases and J dropped 2 bases, with 9 bases sitting between them. Here the CDR3 reads CASSLGDNRNQPQHF. In DNA, the CDR3 is TGCGCCAGCAGCTTGGGGGACAACCGCAATCAGCCCCAGCATTTT. Variable domain in full (rest from reference TRBV5-1 and TRBJ1-5): KAGVTQTPRYLIKTRGQQVTLSCSPISGHRSVSWYQQTPGQGLQFLFEYFSETQRNKGNFPGRFSGRQFSNSRSEMNVSTLELGDSALYLCASSLGDNRNQPQHFGDGTRLSIL.

This chain joins TRBV9 and TRBJ2-7, with 7 bases fitting TRBD1. The CDR3 consists of 15 residues. Germline CDR1 SGDLS, CDR2 YYNGEE. J was trimmed by 2 bases and V by 4 bases; bases with no gene match: 9. This CDR3 is CASSFRTGAPYEQYF. The CDR3, as DNA: TGTGCCAGCAGCTTCCGGACAGGTGCCCCCTACGAGCAGTACTTC.

This rearrangement joins TRBV28 to TRBJ2-7, with D perhaps TRBD2 (6 bases). CDR3 length: 14 amino acids. The germline V and J ends were trimmed by 5 bases and 2 bases, with 13 bases remaining between them. Germline V gives CDR1 MDHEN, CDR2 SYDVKM. CDR3 protein: CASSKGLGPYEQYF. The CDR3 DNA is TGTGCCAGCAGTAAGGGACTGGGGCCCTACGAGCAGTACTTC.

This clone was observed once. One end of the junction varies from germline; a read error may be responsible. V usage is TRBV29-1 and J usage is TRBJ2-7; 8 bases are shared with TRBD2. The CDR3 totals 14 residues. Germline lookup yields CDR1 SQVTM and CDR2 ANQGSEA. DNA of the CDR3: TGCAGCGTTGAACCCTCTAGCGGGTCCTCCGAGCAGTACTTC. Translated: CSVEPSSGSSEQYF.

The rearrangement joins TRBV7-2 to TRBJ1-4; no clear D gene. This CDR3 region has 15 residues. Per germline, CDR1 SGHTA and CDR2 FQGNSA. The ends were cut back, 0 bases at V and 4 bases at J, with 9 bases in the middle. For the CDR3, the DNA is TGTGCCAGCAGCTTAGCACAGCACCATAATGAAAAACTGTTTTTT. The encoded protein is CASSLAQHHNEKLFF.

The rearrangement links TRBV7-2 to TRBJ2-3; 10 positions match TRBD2. The germline V gene encodes CDR1 SGHTA and CDR2 FQGNSA. After removal of 5 bases from V and 6 bases from J, the junction contained 8 bases not matched to a gene. The length of the CDR3 is 15 residues. The CDR3 sequence: CASSQFLAGGDTQYF. Written as DNA, the CDR3 is TGTGCCAGCAGCCAATTCTTAGCGGGAGGCGATACGCAGTATTTT.

The CDR3 loop reads CASSVGGGSPPYGYTF. The DNA of the CDR3 is TGTGCCAGCAGTGTAGGGGGCGGCAGCCCTCCGTATGGCTACACCTTC. The chain combines TRBV28 with TRBJ1-2, with TRBD1 matching 7 bases. The ends lost 5 bases at V and 5 bases at J; junction bases unmatched: 14. This CDR3 contains 16 residues. Germline V lookup: CDR1 MDHEN, CDR2 SYDVKM.

The chain combines TRBV7-2 with TRBJ2-2; D call uncertain. The CDR3 totals 14 residues. Between the trimmed V and J ends, which lost 4 bases and 7 bases, there was a span of 13 bases. Germline-derived CDR1 and CDR2 are SGHTA and FQGNSA. CDR3 in amino acids: CASSSGGGNGELFF. The CDR3 region has the DNA TGTGCCAGCAGCTCCGGTGGCGGAAACGGGGAGCTGTTTTTT.

V usage is TRBV5-4 and J usage is TRBJ2-7, with 10 positions matching TRBD1. The trim removed 4 bases at V and 3 bases at J, leaving 7 bases unmatched. CDR1 SGHNT and CDR2 YYREEE come from the germline V gene (reference sequence). CDR3 length equals 15 residues. The CDR3 here is CASSGWTGGNYEQYF. The CDR3 region has the DNA TGTGCCAGCAGCGGATGGACAGGGGGGAACTACGAGCAGTACTTC. Based on the CDR3 plus reference TRBV5-4 and TRBJ2-7, the full variable domain is ETGVTQSPTHLIKTRGQQVTLRCSSQSGHNTVSWYQQALGQGPQFIFQYYREEENGRGNFPPRFSGLQFPNYSSELNVNALELDDSALYLCASSGWTGGNYEQYFGPGTRLTVT.